One T cell receptor (beta chain) is described in this entry. The antigen is undetermined. Multiplex touch-down PCR with TRB-A/B primers amplified rearranged V-D-J TRB sequences. One entry per CDR3 protein results from TCRdb running MiXCR on the multiplex PCR reads. In the table there are some 2,100 distinct CDR3 sequences, under 30% of which are singletons. This sample was included in a study of T cell repertoires in aging, cancer and after chemotherapy. Peripheral blood genomic DNA, not sorted cells or RNA, was the template. V was pared by 5 bases and J by 6 bases, with 7 bases of the junction left unmatched. Germline CDR1 and CDR2: MDHEN and SYDVKM. This CDR3 region has 14 residues. Study-wide findings and caveats: In cancer patients, declining TCR diversity with age involved lost richness and lost evenness.

The sample taken for sequencing was blood. The chain joins TRBV28 to TRBJ2-1; 7 bases agree with TRBD1. The receptor's source is a human donor with a solid tumor. CDR3 sequence reads: CASSPPTGLNEQFF. The CDR3 DNA follows: TGTGCCAGCAGTCCCCCGACAGGGCTCAATGAGCAGTTCTTC. Supplemented by reference TRBV28 and TRBJ2-1, the full variable domain reads DVKVTQSSRYLVKRTGEKVFLECVQDMDHENMFWYRQDPGLGLRLIYFSYDVKMKEKGDIPEGYSVSREKKERFSLILESASTNQTSMYLCASSPPTGLNEQFFGPGTRLTVL.